This entry features one T cell receptor beta chain sequence. This clone was seen a few times. Its specific antigen is unknown. Base quality data are lacking; no much larger clone is found one base away. The receptor library was made with the immunoSEQ multiplex PCR assay. Imported from immuneACCESS, the table was reduced by TCRdb to in-frame sequences with V and J called. These copies leave out some clones; in studies compared against another copy, an unresolved V gene accounts for under half, and the cause of the remainder is not known. For this sample there are 80,000 or so clones; approximately 94% appear just once. Jointly, the top ten make up 0.35% to 0.45% of the sample. The sample comes from a study of technical replicates of blood from several donors (dated by TCRdb to about 2017). The germline V gene gives CDR1 as MDHEN and CDR2 as SYDVKM. From cysteine to phenylalanine, the CDR3 is 13 amino acids long. Only CDR3 DNA remains: 39 bases, in frame from the first base. V is clipped by 6 bases and J by 1 base, and the sequence between their germline boundaries is 9 bases long.

Here the chain combines TRBV28 and TRBJ1-1; possibly the D gene is TRBD1, per 5 matching bases. Sequenced sample: T cells isolated from PBMCs. The source of this sequence is a human donor in good health. CDR3 loop: CASRGGWNTEAFF. The sequenced DNA: TGTGCCAGCAGGGGGGGTTGGAACACTGAAGCTTTCTTT. Reference TRBV28 and TRBJ1-1 genes cover what lies past the CDR3, so the full variable domain is DVKVTQSSRYLVKRTGEKVFLECVQDMDHENMFWYRQDPGLGLRLIYFSYDVKMKEKGDIPEGYSVSREKKERFSLILESASTNQTSMYLCASRGGWNTEAFFGQGTRLTVV.